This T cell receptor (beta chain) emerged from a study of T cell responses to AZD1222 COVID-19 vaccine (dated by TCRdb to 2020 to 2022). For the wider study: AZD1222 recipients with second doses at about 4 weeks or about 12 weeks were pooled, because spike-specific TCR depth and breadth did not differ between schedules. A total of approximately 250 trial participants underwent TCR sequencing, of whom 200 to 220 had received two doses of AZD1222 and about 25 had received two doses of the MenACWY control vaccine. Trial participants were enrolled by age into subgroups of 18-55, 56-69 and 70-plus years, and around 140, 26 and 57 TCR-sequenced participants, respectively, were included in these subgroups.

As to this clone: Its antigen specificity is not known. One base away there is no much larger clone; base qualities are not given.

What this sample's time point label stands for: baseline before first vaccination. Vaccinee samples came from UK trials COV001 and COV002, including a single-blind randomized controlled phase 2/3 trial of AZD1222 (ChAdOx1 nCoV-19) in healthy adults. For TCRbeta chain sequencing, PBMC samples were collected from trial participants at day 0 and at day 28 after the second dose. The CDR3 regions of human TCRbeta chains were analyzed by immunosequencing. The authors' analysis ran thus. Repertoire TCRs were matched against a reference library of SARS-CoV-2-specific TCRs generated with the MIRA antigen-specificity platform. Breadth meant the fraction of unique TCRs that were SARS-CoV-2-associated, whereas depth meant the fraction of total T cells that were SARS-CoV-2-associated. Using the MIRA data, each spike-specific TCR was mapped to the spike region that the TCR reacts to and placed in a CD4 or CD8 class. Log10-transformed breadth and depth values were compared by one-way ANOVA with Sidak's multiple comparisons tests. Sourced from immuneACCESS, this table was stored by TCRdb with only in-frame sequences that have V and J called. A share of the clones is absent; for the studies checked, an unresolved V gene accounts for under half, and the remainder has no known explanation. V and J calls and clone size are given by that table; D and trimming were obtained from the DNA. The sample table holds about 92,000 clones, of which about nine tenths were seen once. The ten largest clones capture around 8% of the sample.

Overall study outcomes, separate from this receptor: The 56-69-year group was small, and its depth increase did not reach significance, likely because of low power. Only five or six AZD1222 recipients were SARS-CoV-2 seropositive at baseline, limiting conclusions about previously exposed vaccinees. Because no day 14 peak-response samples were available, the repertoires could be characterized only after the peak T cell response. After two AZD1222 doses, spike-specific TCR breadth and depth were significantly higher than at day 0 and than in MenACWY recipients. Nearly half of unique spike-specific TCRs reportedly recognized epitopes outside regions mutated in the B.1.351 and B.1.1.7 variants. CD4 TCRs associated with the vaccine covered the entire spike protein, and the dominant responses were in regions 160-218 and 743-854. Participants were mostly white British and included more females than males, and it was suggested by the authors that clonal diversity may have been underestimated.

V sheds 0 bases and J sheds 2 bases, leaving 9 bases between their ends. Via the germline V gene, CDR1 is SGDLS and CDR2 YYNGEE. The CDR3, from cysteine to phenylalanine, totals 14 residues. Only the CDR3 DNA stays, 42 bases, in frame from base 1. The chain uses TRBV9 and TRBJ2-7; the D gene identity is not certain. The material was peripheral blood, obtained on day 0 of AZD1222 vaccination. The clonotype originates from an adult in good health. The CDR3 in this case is CASSVVPETYEQYF. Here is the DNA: TGTGCCAGCAGCGTAGTGCCAGAAACCTACGAGCAGTACTTC.